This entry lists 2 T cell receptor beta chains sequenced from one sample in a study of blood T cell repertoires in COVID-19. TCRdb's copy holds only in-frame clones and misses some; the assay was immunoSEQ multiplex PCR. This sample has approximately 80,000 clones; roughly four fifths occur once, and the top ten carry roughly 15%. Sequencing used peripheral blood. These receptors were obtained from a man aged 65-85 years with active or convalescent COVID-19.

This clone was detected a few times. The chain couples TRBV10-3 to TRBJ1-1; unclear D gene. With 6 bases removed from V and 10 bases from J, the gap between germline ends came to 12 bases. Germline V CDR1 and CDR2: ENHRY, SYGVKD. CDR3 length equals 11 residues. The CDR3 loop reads CAIRGSESAFF. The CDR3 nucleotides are TGTGCCATCAGGGGTTCGGAGTCAGCTTTCTTT.

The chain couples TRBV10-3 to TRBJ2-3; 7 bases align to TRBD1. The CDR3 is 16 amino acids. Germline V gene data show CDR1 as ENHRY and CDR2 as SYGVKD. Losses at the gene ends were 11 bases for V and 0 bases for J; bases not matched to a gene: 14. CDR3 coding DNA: TGTGCCGCCCAGAACCACTTGGGACAGAGCACAGATACGCAGTATTTT. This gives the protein CAAQNHLGQSTDTQYF.